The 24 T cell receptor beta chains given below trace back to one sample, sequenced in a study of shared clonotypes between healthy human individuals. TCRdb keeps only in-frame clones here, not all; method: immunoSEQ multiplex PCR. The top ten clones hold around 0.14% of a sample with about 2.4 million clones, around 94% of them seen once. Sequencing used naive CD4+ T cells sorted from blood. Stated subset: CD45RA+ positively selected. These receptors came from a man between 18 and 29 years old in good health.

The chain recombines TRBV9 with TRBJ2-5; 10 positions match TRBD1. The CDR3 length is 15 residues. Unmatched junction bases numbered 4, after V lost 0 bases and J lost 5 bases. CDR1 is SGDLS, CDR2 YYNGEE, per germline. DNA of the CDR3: TGTGCCAGCAGCGTAGCTTGGGACAGGGGTGAGACCCAGTACTTC. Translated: CASSVAWDRGETQYF.

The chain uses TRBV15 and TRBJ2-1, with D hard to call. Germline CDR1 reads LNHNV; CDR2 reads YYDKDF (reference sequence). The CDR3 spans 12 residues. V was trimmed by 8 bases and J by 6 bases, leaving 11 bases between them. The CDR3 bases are TGTGCCACCCTAGGAGACCTCAATGAGCAGTTCTTC. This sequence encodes CATLGDLNEQFF.

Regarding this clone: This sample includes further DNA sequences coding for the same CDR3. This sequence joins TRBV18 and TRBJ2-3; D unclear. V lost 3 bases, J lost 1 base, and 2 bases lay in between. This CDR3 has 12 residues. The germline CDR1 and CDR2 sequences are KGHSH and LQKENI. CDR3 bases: TGTGCCAGCTCACCGCGCACAGATACGCAGTATTTT. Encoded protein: CASSPRTDTQYF.

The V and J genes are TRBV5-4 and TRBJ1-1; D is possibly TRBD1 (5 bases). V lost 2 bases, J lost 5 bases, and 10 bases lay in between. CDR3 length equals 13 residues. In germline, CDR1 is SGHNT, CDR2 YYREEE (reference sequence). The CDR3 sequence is CASSLGEWTEAFF. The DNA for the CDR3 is TGTGCCAGCAGCTTAGGGGAATGGACTGAAGCTTTCTTT.

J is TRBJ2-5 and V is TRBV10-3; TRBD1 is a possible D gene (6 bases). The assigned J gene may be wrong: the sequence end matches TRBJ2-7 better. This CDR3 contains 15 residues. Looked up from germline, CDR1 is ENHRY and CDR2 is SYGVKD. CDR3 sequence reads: CAIRPDSGQGYEQYF. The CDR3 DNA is TGTGCCATCAGGCCGGACAGTGGCCAAGGGTACGAGCAGTACTTC.

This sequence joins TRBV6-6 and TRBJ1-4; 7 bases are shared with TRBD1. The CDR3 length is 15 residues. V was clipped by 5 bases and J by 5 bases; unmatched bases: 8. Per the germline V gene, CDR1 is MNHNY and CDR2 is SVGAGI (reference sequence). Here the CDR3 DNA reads TGTGCCAGCAGTAATCCGGGACAGCTAAATGAAAAACTGTTTTTT. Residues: CASSNPGQLNEKLFF.

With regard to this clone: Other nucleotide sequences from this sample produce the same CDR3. The CDR3 protein is CASSVSTSTDTQYF. CDR3 coding DNA: TGTGCCAGCAGCGTCTCTACTAGCACAGATACGCAGTATTTT. This chain links TRBV9 with TRBJ2-3; D gene ambiguous. V was pared by 2 bases and J by 0 bases, with 7 bases between. The CDR3 covers 14 residues. Germline CDR1 reads SGDLS; CDR2 reads YYNGEE.

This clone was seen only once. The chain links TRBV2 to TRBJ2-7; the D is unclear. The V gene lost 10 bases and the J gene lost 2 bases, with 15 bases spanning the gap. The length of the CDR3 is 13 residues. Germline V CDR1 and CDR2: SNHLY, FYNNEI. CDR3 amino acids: CATGPGAAYEQYF. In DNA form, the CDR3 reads TGTGCCACAGGCCCTGGCGCCGCCTACGAGCAGTACTTC. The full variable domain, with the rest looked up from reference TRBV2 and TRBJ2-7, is EPEVTQTPSHQVTQMGQEVILRCVPISNHLYFYWYRQILGQKVEFLVSFYNNEISEKSEIFDDQFSVERPDGSNFTLKIRSTKLEDSAMYFCATGPGAAYEQYFGPGTRLTVT.

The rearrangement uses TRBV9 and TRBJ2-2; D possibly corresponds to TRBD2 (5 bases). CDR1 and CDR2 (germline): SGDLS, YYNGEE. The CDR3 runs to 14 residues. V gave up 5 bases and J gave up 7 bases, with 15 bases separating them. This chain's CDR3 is CASRTGGSIGELFF. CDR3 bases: TGTGCCAGCAGAACGGGCGGGTCGATCGGGGAGCTGTTTTTT. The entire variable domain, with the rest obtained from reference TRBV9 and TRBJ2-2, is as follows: DSGVTQTPKHLITATGQRVTLRCSPRSGDLSVYWYQQSLDQGLQFLIQYYNGEERAKGNILERFSAQQFPDLHSELNLSSLELGDSALYFCASRTGGSIGELFFGEGSRLTVL.

The CDR3 protein is CASSKSWTRAYNEQFF. CDR3 in DNA: TGTGCCAGCAGCAAATCTTGGACTAGGGCCTACAATGAGCAGTTCTTC. The V call is TRBV21-1, the J call TRBJ2-1; TRBD2 is taken as the D call from the table, unchecked against the DNA. TRBV21-1 corresponds to a pseudogene. The CDR3 extends over 16 amino acids.

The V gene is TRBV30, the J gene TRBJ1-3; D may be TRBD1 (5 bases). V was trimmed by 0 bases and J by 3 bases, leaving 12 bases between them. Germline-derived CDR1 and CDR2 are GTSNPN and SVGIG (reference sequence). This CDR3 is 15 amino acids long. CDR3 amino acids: CAWSVLSRGGNTIYF. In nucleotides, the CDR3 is TGTGCCTGGAGTGTACTTTCAAGGGGTGGAAACACCATATATTTT.

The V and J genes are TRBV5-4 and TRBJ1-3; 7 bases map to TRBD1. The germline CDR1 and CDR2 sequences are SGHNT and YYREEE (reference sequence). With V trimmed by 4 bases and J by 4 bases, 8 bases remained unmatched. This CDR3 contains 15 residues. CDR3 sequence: CASSPDRARGNTIYF. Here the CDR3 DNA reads TGTGCCAGCAGCCCCGACAGGGCCAGAGGAAACACCATATATTTT.

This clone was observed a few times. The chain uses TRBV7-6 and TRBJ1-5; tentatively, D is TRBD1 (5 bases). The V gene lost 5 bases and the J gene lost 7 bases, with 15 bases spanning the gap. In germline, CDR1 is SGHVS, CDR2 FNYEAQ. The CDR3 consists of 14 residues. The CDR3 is CASSPMTASQPQHF. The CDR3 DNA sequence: TGTGCCAGCAGCCCCATGACAGCCTCACAGCCCCAGCATTTT.

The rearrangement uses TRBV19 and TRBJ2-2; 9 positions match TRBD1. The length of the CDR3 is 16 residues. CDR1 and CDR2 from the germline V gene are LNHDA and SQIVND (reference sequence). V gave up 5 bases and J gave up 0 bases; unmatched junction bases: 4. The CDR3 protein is CASSARTGANTGELFF. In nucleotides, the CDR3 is TGTGCCAGTAGTGCGCGGACAGGGGCGAACACCGGGGAGCTGTTTTTT. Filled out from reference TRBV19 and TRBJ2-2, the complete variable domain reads DGGITQSPKYLFRKEGQNVTLSCEQNLNHDAMYWYRQDPGQGLRLIYYSQIVNDFQKGDIAEGYSVSREKKESFPLTVTSAQKNPTAFYLCASSARTGANTGELFFGEGSRLTVL.

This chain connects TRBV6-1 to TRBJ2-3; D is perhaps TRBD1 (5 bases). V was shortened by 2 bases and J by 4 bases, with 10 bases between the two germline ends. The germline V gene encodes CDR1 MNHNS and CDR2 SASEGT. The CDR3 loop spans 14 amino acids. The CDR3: CASSEWSRADTQYF. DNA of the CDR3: TGTGCCAGCAGTGAATGGTCCAGGGCAGATACGCAGTATTTT.

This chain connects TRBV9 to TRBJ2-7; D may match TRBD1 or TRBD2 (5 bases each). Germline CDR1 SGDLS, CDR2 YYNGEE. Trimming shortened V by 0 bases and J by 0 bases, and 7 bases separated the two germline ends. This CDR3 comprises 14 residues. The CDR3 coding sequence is TGTGCCAGCAGCGTAGAGGGGACCTCCTACGAGCAGTACTTC. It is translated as CASSVEGTSYEQYF.

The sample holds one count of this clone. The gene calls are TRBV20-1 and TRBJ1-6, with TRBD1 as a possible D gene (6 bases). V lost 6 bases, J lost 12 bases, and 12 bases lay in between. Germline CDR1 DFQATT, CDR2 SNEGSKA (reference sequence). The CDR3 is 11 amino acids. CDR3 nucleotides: TGCAGTGCGAGCCCCAGGGGACCCCTCCACTTT. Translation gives CSASPRGPLHF.

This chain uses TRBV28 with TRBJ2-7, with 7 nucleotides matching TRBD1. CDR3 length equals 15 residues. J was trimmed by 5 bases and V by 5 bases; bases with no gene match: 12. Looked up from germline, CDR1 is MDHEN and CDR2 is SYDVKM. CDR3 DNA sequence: TGTGCCAGCAGTACCCTAGGACAGGTACCCCACGAGCAGTACTTC. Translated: CASSTLGQVPHEQYF.

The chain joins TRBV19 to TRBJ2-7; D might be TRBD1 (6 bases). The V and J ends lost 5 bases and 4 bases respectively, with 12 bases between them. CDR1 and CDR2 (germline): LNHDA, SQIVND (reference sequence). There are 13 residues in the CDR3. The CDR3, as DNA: TGTGCCAGTAGTCCGGGACAAACATACGAGCAGTACTTC. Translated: CASSPGQTYEQYF. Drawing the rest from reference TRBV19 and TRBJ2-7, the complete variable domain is DGGITQSPKYLFRKEGQNVTLSCEQNLNHDAMYWYRQDPGQGLRLIYYSQIVNDFQKGDIAEGYSVSREKKESFPLTVTSAQKNPTAFYLCASSPGQTYEQYFGPGTRLTVT.

The CDR3 nucleotides are TGCGCCAGCAGCCCCGGGCTAGCGGGAACCTACGAGCAGTACTTC. Amino acids: CASSPGLAGTYEQYF. V is TRBV4-3 and J is TRBJ2-5; 9 positions agree with TRBD2. The end of the DNA aligns better with TRBJ2-7, so the J call may be wrong. The germline gives CDR1 LGHNA, CDR2 YSLEER. The CDR3 is made up of 15 amino acids.

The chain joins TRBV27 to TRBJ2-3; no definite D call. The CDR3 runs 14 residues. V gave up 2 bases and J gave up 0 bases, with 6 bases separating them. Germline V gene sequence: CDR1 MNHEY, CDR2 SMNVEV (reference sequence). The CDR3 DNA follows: TGTGCCAGCAGTTTACGCCGGAGCACAGATACGCAGTATTTT. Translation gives CASSLRRSTDTQYF.

In nucleotides, the CDR3 is TGTGCCAGCAGTGAACGCGGGACTAGCTGGGGCATTCAGTACTTC. Encoded protein: CASSERGTSWGIQYF. The J gene is TRBJ2-4, the V gene TRBV2, with 9 bases that match TRBD2. Germline CDR1 SNHLY, CDR2 FYNNEI. With 2 bases clipped from V and 9 bases from J, the junction kept 8 bases outside the gene matches. This CDR3 spans 15 amino acids. Based on the CDR3 plus reference TRBV2 and TRBJ2-4, the full variable domain is EPEVTQTPSHQVTQMGQEVILRCVPISNHLYFYWYRQILGQKVEFLVSFYNNEISEKSEIFDDQFSVERPDGSNFTLKIRSTKLEDSAMYFCASSERGTSWGIQYFGAGTRLSVL.

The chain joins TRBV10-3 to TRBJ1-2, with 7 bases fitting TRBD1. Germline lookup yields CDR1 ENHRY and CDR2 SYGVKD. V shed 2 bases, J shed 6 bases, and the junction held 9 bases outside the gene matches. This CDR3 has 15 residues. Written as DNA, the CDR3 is TGTGCCATCAGTGAGGCCCGAGACAGGGACGATGGCTACACCTTC. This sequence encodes CAISEARDRDDGYTF.

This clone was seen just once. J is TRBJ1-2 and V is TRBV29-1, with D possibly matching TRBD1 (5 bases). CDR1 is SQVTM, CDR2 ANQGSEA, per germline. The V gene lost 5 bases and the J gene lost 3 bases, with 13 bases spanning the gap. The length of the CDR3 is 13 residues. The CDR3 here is CSVRKTGDYGYTF. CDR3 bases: TGCAGCGTTCGAAAAACAGGCGACTATGGCTACACCTTC.